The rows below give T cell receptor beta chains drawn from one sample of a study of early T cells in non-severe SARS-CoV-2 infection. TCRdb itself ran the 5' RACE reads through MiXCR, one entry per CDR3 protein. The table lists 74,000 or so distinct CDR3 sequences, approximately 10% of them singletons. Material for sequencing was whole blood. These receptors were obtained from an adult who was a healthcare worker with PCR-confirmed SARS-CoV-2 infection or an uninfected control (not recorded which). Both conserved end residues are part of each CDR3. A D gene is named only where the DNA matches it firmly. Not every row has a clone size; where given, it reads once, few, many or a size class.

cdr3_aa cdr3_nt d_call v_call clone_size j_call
CARKSGRTMNTEAFF TGTGCCAGGAAGTCGGGCAGAACAATGAACACTGAAGCTTTCTTT - TRBV21-1 many TRBJ1-1
CASNKRAPEETQYF TGTGCCAGCAATAAGCGGGCCCCTGAAGAGACCCAGTACTTC - TRBV6-1 once TRBJ2-5
CASSQGTSGYEQYF TGCGCCAGCAGTCAGGGGACTAGCGGCTACGAGCAGTACTTC TRBD2 TRBV4-1 - TRBJ2-7
CASSQGALLTGELFF TGTGCCAGCAGCCAGGGGGCGCTTCTGACCGGGGAGCTGTTTTTT TRBD1 TRBV28 - TRBJ2-2
CASNRQGDTGELFF TGCGCCAGCAACCGGCAGGGAGACACCGGGGAGCTGTTTTTT - TRBV5-1 many TRBJ2-2
CSARGVEAGINYGYTF TGCAGTGCTAGAGGGGTGGAAGCAGGGATTAACTATGGCTACACCTTC - TRBV20-1 many TRBJ1-2
CATNRGSYNEQFF TGTGCCACGAACAGGGGATCCTACAATGAGCAGTTCTTC TRBD1 TRBV7-9 many TRBJ2-1
CASSGRTSGSDEQFF TGCGCCAGCTCCGGGAGGACTAGCGGGAGTGATGAGCAGTTCTTC TRBD2 TRBV5-1 few TRBJ2-1
CSARAGTSVYNEQFF TGCAGTGCTAGGGCCGGGACTAGCGTATATAATGAGCAGTTCTTC TRBD2 TRBV20-1 - TRBJ2-1
CAISESGRGSTDTQYF TGTGCCATCAGTGAATCGGGCCGGGGGAGCACAGATACGCAGTATTTT - TRBV10-3 - TRBJ2-3
CASSYSATVEWSSYNEQFF TGTGCCAGCAGTTACTCCGCGACGGTCGAATGGAGCTCCTACAATGAGCAGTTCTTC - TRBV6-5 few TRBJ2-1
CSVRTASTGELFF TGCAGCGTTCGGACCGCCAGTACCGGGGAGCTGTTTTTT - TRBV29-1 many TRBJ2-2
CASTTPGGNQPQHF TGTGCCAGCACCACCCCGGGGGGCAATCAGCCCCAGCATTTT - TRBV6-6 once TRBJ1-5
CASSSPETGSYNEQFF TGTGCCAGCAGTTCCCCAGAGACAGGGTCCTACAATGAGCAGTTCTTC TRBD1 TRBV6-6 few TRBJ2-1
CASSLSTRPEAFF TGTGCCAGCAGCCTCAGTACCCGTCCTGAAGCTTTCTTT - TRBV11-2 many TRBJ1-1
CASSQDRNTQYF TGTGCCAGCAGCCAAGATCGAAATACGCAGTATTTT - TRBV4-2 few TRBJ2-3
CASGWTDLLRDTQYF TGTGCCAGCGGCTGGACAGACTTACTCAGAGATACGCAGTATTTT - TRBV7-9 - TRBJ2-3
CASSAPTEAGETQYF TGTGCCAGCAGTGCCCCGACAGAGGCAGGGGAGACCCAGTACTTC - TRBV6-1 many TRBJ2-5
CASSIRVGPRYNEQFF TGTGCCAGCAGCATACGGGTAGGCCCCCGCTACAATGAGCAGTTCTTC - TRBV7-2 many TRBJ2-1
CASSSGQRHEQFF TGTGCCAGCAGTTCAGGACAGAGGCATGAGCAGTTCTTC - TRBV28 few TRBJ2-1
CSARLAGSNSPLHF TGCAGTGCTAGGCTGGCAGGGAGTAATTCACCCCTCCACTTT - TRBV20-1 - TRBJ1-6
CASSLGRGIGYTF TGTGCCAGCAGCTTGGGGCGCGGAATTGGCTACACCTTC - TRBV5-8 many TRBJ1-2
CASSPWSSGRVDTQYF TGTGCCAGCAGCCCCTGGAGTAGCGGGAGGGTGGATACGCAGTATTTT TRBD2 TRBV7-8 many TRBJ2-3
CASSFYTSSYNEQFF TGTGCCAGCAGTTTTTATACGAGCTCCTACAATGAGCAGTTCTTC - TRBV27 - TRBJ2-1
CASSFFCSHRQGPFEEQYF TGTGCCAGCAGCTTCTTTTGCAGCCACCGACAGGGCCCCTTTGAGGAGCAGTACTTC TRBD1 TRBV5-7 - TRBJ2-7
CASSYSIGSPLHF TGTGCCAGCAGTTACTCGATTGGTTCACCCCTCCACTTT - TRBV6-5 many TRBJ1-6
CASSFPSSTNTGELFF TGTGCCAGCAGTTTCCCTTCCTCCACGAACACCGGGGAGCTGTTTTTT - TRBV28 few TRBJ2-2
CASSETVGPYEQYF TGCGCCAGCTCCGAGACGGTGGGACCCTACGAGCAGTACTTC - TRBV5-1 - TRBJ2-7
CASSLSSGLPGELFF TGTGCCAGCAGCTTGAGTTCGGGGCTTCCCGGGGAGCTGTTTTTT - TRBV5-4 many TRBJ2-2
CASSLVGWTEQMKELFF TGTGCCAGCAGCTTAGTTGGGTGGACAGAACAAATGAAGGAACTGTTTTTT - TRBV7-8 many TRBJ1-4
CSVAGVGETQYF TGCAGCGTAGCTGGAGTGGGTGAGACCCAGTACTTC - TRBV29-1 many TRBJ2-5
CASSEAVNEQFF TGTGCCAGCAGTGAAGCCGTGAATGAGCAGTTCTTC - TRBV6-1 - TRBJ2-1
CSAATDRDNSPLHF TGCAGTGCTGCCACAGACCGGGATAATTCACCCCTCCACTTT - TRBV20-1 few TRBJ1-6
CASSLQGARDEQFF TGTGCCAGCAGCTTACAGGGGGCAAGGGATGAGCAGTTCTTC TRBD1 TRBV5-5 - TRBJ2-1
CASSRGTSGGAGETQYF TGTGCCAGCAGTAGAGGGACTAGCGGGGGGGCCGGAGAGACCCAGTACTTC TRBD2 TRBV2 few TRBJ2-5
CASSLGTQGPPGDTQYF TGTGCCAGCAGCTTAGGGACCCAAGGCCCCCCCGGGGATACGCAGTATTTT - TRBV11-2 few TRBJ2-3
CASSLREGASGNTIYF TGTGCCAGCAGTTTAAGGGAGGGGGCCTCTGGAAACACCATATATTTT TRBD1 TRBV12-3/TRBV12-4 - TRBJ1-3
CASRRGDEQYF TGTGCCAGCAGGAGGGGCGACGAGCAGTACTTC - TRBV12-3/TRBV12-4 few TRBJ2-7
CSVGGLDEQYF TGCAGCGTTGGGGGCCTAGACGAGCAGTACTTC - TRBV29-1 - TRBJ2-7
CASSFGTGDRTQYF TGCGCCAGCAGCTTCGGGACAGGGGATCGGACCCAGTACTTC TRBD1 TRBV5-1 many TRBJ2-5
CASSYQRKGAGNEQYF TGCGCCAGCAGCTACCAAAGGAAGGGGGCTGGGAACGAGCAGTACTTC TRBD1 TRBV5-1 many TRBJ2-7
CASSLSTDTYEQYF TGTGCCAGCAGCTTGTCGACAGACACCTACGAGCAGTACTTC - TRBV7-9 many TRBJ2-7
CASSPGTVLTDTQYF TGTGCCAGCAGCCCGGGGACGGTACTCACAGATACGCAGTATTTT - TRBV11-2 - TRBJ2-3
CASSFPTSGGKETQYF TGTGCCAGCAGTTTCCCGACTAGCGGGGGGAAGGAGACCCAGTACTTC TRBD2 TRBV6-6 many TRBJ2-5
CATSDRVGEQFF TGTGCCACCAGTGATAGGGTGGGTGAGCAGTTCTTC - TRBV24-1 - TRBJ2-1
CASSPTGTGTPEQFF TGTGCCAGCAGCCCTACCGGGACAGGAACTCCTGAGCAGTTCTTC TRBD1 TRBV6-2/TRBV6-3 - TRBJ2-1
CASRMEETQYF TGTGCCAGCAGGATGGAAGAGACCCAGTACTTC - TRBV6-5 few TRBJ2-5
CASLPEGRLSEKLFF TGTGCCAGCCTCCCTGAGGGGCGGCTTAGTGAAAAACTGTTTTTT - TRBV6-6 - TRBJ1-4
CASIIRGGHMNTEAFF TGTGCCAGCATCATTAGGGGCGGGCACATGAACACTGAAGCTTTCTTT - TRBV28 many TRBJ1-1
CASSQGYNSYEQYF TGTGCCAGCAGCCAAGGATACAACTCCTACGAGCAGTACTTC - TRBV3-1 few TRBJ2-7
CASSLGSFGEQYF TGTGCCAGCAGCTTGGGCTCCTTTGGGGAGCAGTACTTC - TRBV5-6 medium-sized TRBJ2-7
CALSGGAYNEQFF TGTGCCCTTAGCGGGGGGGCCTACAATGAGCAGTTCTTC TRBD2 TRBV12-3/TRBV12-4 many TRBJ2-1
CASSPRTGIKNIQYF TGTGCCAGCAGTCCCCGGACAGGGATCAAAAACATTCAGTACTTC TRBD1 TRBV12-3/TRBV12-4 few TRBJ2-4
CSSLAGGTGELFF TGCAGCTCACTCGCGGGGGGGACCGGGGAGCTGTTTTTT TRBD2 TRBV29-1 many TRBJ2-2
CTSSQEKFGGHLPNYGYTF TGCACCAGCAGCCAAGAAAAGTTCGGCGGCCACCTCCCTAACTATGGCTACACCTTC - TRBV1 - TRBJ1-2
CASSLTGAPDTQYF TGTGCCAGCAGCTTGACAGGGGCCCCAGATACGCAGTATTTT TRBD1 TRBV5-4 many TRBJ2-3
CASSYSGQGASEQYF TGTGCCAGCAGTTACTCAGGACAGGGGGCCAGCGAGCAGTACTTC TRBD1 TRBV6-5 - TRBJ2-7